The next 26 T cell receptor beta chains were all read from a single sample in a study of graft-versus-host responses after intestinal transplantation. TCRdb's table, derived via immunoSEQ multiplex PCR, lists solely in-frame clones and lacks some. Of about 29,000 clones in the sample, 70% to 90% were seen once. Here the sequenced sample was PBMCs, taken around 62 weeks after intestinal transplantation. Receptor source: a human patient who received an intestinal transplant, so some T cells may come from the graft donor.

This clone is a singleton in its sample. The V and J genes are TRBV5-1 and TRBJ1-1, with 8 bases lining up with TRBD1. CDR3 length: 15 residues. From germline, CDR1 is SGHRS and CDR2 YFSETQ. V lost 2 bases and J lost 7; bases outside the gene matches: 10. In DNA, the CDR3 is TGCGCCAGCAGCTTTTCGGACAGGGCGAGTGGTGAAGCTTTCTTT. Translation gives CASSFSDRASGEAFF.

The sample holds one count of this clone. The CDR3 sequence is CASSSRLAGPYEQYF. For the CDR3, the DNA is TGTGCCAGCAGCTCCAGACTAGCGGGGCCCTACGAGCAGTACTTC. The rearrangement links TRBV6-6 to TRBJ2-7; TRBD2 matches 11 bases. J gave up 2 bases and V 6 bases, and 6 bases lay outside the gene matches. This CDR3 is built from 15 residues. Germline V lookup: CDR1 MNHNY, CDR2 SVGAGI (reference sequence).

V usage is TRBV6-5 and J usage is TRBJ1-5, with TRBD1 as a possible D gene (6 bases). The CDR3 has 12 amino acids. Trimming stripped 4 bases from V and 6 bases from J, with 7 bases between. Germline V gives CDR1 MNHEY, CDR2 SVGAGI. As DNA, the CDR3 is TGTGCCAGCAGTTCCAGGGGTCAGCCCCAGCATTTT. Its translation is CASSSRGQPQHF.

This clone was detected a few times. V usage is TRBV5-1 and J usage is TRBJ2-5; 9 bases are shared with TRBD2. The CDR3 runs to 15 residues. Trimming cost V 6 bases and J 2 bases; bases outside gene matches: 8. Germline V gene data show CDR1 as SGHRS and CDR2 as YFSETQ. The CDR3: CASKGTSRLQETQYF. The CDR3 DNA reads TGCGCCAGCAAAGGGACTAGCCGATTACAAGAGACCCAGTACTTC. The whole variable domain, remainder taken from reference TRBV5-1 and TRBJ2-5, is KAGVTQTPRYLIKTRGQQVTLSCSPISGHRSVSWYQQTPGQGLQFLFEYFSETQRNKGNFPGRFSGRQFSNSRSEMNVSTLELGDSALYLCASKGTSRLQETQYFGPGTRLLVL.

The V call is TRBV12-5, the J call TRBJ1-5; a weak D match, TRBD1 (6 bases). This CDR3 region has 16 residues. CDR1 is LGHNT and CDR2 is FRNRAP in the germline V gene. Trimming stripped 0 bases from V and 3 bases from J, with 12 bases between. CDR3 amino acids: CASGLVVGDNNQPQHF. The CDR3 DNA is TGTGCTAGTGGTTTGGTAGTAGGGGACAACAATCAGCCCCAGCATTTT.

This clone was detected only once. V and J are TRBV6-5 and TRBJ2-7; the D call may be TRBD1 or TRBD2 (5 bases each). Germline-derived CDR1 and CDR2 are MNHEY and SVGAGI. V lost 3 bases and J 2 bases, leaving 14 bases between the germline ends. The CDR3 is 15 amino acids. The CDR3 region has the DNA TGTGCCAGCAGTTATGGGACCGGTGGAACCTACGAGCAGTACTTC. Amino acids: CASSYGTGGTYEQYF.

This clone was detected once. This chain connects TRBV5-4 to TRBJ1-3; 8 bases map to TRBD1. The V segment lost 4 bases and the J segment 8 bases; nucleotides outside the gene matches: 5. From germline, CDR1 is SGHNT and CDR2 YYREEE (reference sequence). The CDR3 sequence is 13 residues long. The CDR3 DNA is TGTGCCAGCAGCACCGGACAGGGTGACACCATATATTTT. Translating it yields CASSTGQGDTIYF.

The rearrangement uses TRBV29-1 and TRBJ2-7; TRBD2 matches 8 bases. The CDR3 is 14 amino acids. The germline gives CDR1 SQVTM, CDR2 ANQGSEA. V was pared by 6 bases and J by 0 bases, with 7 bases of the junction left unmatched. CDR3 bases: TGCAGCGTCGGTAGCGGGGACCACTCCTACGAGCAGTACTTC. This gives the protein CSVGSGDHSYEQYF.

CDR3 region: CASSPWTAAYNEQFF. In DNA, the CDR3 is TGTGCCAGCAGCCCATGGACCGCCGCCTACAATGAGCAGTTCTTC. V usage is TRBV9 and J usage is TRBJ2-1; D uncertain. This CDR3 contains 15 residues. Germline-derived CDR1 and CDR2 are SGDLS and YYNGEE. V lost 4 bases, J lost 2 bases, and 13 bases lay in between. Full variable domain (outside the CDR3, taken from reference TRBV9 and TRBJ2-1): DSGVTQTPKHLITATGQRVTLRCSPRSGDLSVYWYQQSLDQGLQFLIQYYNGEERAKGNILERFSAQQFPDLHSELNLSSLELGDSALYFCASSPWTAAYNEQFFGPGTRLTVL.

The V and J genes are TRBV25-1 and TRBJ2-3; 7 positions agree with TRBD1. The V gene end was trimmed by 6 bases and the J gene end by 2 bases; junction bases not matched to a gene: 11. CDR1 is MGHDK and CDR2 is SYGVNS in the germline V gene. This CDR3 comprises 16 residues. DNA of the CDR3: TGTGCCAGCAGGACGAACAGGGGTCGGGACACAGATACGCAGTATTTT. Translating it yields CASRTNRGRDTDTQYF.

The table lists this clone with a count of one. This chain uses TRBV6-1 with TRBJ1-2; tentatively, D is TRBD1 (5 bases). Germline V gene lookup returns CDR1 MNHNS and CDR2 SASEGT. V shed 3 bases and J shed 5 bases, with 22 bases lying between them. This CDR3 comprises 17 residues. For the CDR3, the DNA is TGTGCCAGCAGTGACCTTAATCCGGGACCCCAGCCATATGGCTACACCTTC. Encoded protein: CASSDLNPGPQPYGYTF.

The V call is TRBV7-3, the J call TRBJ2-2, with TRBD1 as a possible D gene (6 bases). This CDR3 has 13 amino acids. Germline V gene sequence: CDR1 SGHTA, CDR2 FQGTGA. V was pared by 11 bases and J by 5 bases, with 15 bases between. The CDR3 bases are TGTGCCCACAGGGATGGTACGACCGGGGAGCTGTTTTTT. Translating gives CAHRDGTTGELFF.

CDR3 nucleotide sequence: TGCGCCAGCAGCCGGACAGGGGGCAAGTACGAGCAGTACTTC. Its translation is CASSRTGGKYEQYF. The gene calls are TRBV4-1 and TRBJ2-7, with TRBD1 matching 11 bases. This CDR3 contains 14 residues. Trimming removed 4 bases from V and 4 bases from J; junction bases left unmatched: 3. Germline CDR1 is MGHRA and CDR2 is YSYEKL.

The CDR3 loop reads CASSFRGAGGPQETQYF. CDR3 DNA: TGTGCCAGCAGCTTTAGGGGAGCGGGAGGCCCTCAAGAGACCCAGTACTTC. The chain carries TRBV7-9 and TRBJ2-5, with 9 bases identical to TRBD2. The J segment lost 2 bases and the V segment lost 3 bases, leaving 10 bases of the junction unmatched. CDR1 SEHNR and CDR2 FQNEAQ come from the germline V gene (reference sequence). The CDR3 totals 17 residues.

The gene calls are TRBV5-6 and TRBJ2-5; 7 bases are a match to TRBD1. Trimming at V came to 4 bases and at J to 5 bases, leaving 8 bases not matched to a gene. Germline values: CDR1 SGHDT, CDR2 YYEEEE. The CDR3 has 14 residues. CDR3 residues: CASSVTGVRETQYF. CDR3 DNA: TGTGCCAGCAGCGTAACAGGGGTGAGGGAGACCCAGTACTTC.

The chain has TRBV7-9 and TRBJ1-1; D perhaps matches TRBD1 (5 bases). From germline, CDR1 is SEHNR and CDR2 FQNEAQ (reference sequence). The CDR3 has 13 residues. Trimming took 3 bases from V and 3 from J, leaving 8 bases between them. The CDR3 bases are TGTGCCAGCAGCTTGCCCAGGGACACTGAAGCTTTCTTT. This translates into CASSLPRDTEAFF.

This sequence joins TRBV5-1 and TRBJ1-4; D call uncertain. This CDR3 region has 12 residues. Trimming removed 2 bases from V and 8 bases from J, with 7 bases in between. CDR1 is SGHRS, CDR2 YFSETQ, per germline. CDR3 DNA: TGCGCCAGCAGCTTTAATCAAGAAAAACTGTTTTTT. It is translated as CASSFNQEKLFF.

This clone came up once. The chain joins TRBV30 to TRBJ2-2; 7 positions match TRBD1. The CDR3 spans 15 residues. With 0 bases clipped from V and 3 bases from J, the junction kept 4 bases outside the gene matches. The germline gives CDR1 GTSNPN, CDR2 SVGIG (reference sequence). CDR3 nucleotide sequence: TGTGCCTGGAGTGTAAGGGGGCGGTACACCGGGGAGCTGTTTTTT. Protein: CAWSVRGRYTGELFF.

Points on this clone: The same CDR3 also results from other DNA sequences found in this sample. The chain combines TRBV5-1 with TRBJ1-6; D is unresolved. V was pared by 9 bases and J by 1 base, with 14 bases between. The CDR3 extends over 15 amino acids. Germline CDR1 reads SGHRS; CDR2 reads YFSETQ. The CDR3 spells CAKPFERSYNSPLHF. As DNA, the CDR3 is TGCGCCAAGCCCTTCGAAAGGTCCTATAATTCACCCCTCCACTTT.

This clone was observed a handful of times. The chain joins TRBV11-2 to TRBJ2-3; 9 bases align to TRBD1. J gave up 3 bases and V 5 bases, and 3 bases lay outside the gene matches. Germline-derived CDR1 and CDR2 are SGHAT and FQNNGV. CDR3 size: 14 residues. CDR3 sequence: CASSPGTGTDTQYF. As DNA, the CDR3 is TGTGCCAGCAGCCCCGGGACAGGGACAGATACGCAGTATTTT. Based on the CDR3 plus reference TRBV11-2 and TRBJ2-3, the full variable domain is EAGVAQSPRYKIIEKRQSVAFWCNPISGHATLYWYQQILGQGPKLLIQFQNNGVVDDSQLPKDRFSAERLKGVDSTLKIQPAKLEDSAVYLCASSPGTGTDTQYFGPGTRLTVL.

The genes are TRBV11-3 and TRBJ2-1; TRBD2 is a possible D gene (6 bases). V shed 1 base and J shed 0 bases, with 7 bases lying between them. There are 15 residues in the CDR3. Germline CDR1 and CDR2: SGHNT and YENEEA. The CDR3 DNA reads TGTGCCAGCAGCTTAGGCGGGGCCTCCTACAATGAGCAGTTCTTC. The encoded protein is CASSLGGASYNEQFF.

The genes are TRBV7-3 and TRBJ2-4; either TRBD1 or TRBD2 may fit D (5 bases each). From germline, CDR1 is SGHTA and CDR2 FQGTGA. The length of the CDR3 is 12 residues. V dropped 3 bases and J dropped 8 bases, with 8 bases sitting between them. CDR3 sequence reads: CASSFLGDIQYF. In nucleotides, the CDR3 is TGTGCCAGCAGCTTTCTGGGGGACATTCAGTACTTC.

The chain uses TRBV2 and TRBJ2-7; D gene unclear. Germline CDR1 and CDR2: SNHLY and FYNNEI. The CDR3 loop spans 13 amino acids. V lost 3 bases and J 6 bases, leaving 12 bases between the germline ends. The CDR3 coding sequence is TGTGCCAGCAGTGAGGTAGGAATTGGCGAGCAGTACTTC. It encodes CASSEVGIGEQYF.

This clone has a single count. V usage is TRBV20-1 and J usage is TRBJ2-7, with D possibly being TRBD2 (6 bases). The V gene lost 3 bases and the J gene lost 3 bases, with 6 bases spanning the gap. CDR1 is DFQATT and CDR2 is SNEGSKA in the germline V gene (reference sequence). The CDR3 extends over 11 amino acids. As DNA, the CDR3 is TGCAGTGCTAGGGAGGGCTACGAGCAGTACTTC. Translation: CSAREGYEQYF.

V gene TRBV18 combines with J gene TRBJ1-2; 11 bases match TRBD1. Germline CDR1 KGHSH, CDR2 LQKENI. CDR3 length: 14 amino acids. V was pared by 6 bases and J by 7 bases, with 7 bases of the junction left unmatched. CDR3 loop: CASSPGQGGGGYTF. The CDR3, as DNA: TGTGCCAGCTCGCCGGGACAGGGGGGAGGTGGCTACACCTTC. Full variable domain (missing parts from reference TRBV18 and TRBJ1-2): NAGVMQNPRHLVRRRGQEARLRCSPMKGHSHVYWYRQLPEEGLKFMVYLQKENIIDESGMPKERFSAEFPKEGPSILRIQQVVRGDSAAYFCASSPGQGGGGYTFGSGTRLTVV.

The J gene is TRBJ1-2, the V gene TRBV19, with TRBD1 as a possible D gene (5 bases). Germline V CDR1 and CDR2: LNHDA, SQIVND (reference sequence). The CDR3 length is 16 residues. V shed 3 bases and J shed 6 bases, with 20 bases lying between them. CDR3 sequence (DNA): TGTGCCAGTAGTATGGTTTGGCAGGCCACGGGGGATGGCTACACCTTC. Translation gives CASSMVWQATGDGYTF.